This T cell receptor beta chain was observed in a study of regulatory T cells in long-lasting Graves disease (dated by TCRdb to 2020 to 2022). Context from the whole study: Persistent Graves' disease was defined as antithyroid drug treatment for over 5 years with persistently positive TSH receptor autoantibodies. Peripheral blood TCR sequencing and RNA sequencing compared persistent Graves' disease patients with newly diagnosed Graves' disease patients. The study was registered as a clinical trial and conducted in China. A total of 33 samples underwent TCR sequencing, from around 13 patients with persistent Graves' disease and 20 or so patients with newly diagnosed Graves' disease. Antithyroid drugs had been taken for about 9.7 years on average by persistent Graves' disease patients in the clinical cohort.

Comments on this clonotype: Which antigen it targets is not known. No much larger clonotype is one base removed from it; base qualities were not supplied.

Taken from cysteine to phenylalanine, the CDR3 has 14 residues. Of the read, only the CDR3 DNA is kept; its 42 bases are in frame from base 1. The trim is 7 bases for V and 0 bases for J, with a gap of 12 bases between the germline ends. Per the germline V gene (reference sequence), LNHDA is the CDR1 and SQIVND is the CDR2. Points the paper makes about the study in general: Lower TCR Shannon entropy and fewer highly expanded clones were observed in persistent Graves' disease patients than in newly diagnosed patients, which suggested clonal expansion. Only peripheral blood was studied, because thyroid tissue, the primary lesion, was inaccessible. A larger number of public clonotypes was shared among persistent patients (approximately 3,000) than among newly diagnosed patients (around 970). As a limitation, the authors acknowledged that the small sample size may reduce accuracy. Only the TCR beta chain was sequenced and analyzed. Preferential use of TRBV28, TRBJ1-2 and TRBJ2-5 was observed in persistent disease, whereas TRBV20-1 and TRBJ2-1 were favored in newly diagnosed disease.

The library was obtained by multiplex PCR. Data came from an Illumina HiSeq 4000. To build TCR beta libraries, CDR3 regions were amplified by Arm-PCR using iRepertoire HTBI primers. Before sequencing, the PCR products underwent gel purification. The source study handled its data this way. Gene usage analysis of CDR3 amino acid clonotypes used the 55 to 65 TRBV and 12 to 15 TRBJ segments found across samples. COPE and FqMerger were used to merge the filtered high-quality paired reads into contigs. Contigs were aligned with BLAST to IMGT TRBV, TRBD and TRBJ reference genes, and CDR3 was defined per IMGT. Highly expanded clones were defined as clonotypes with a frequency above 0.1%. Repertoire diversity was measured by Shannon entropy, and V-J evenness by the Gini coefficient. Public clonotypes were defined as clonotypes shared by more than one individual. TCRdb trimmed the raw reads at Q25, called clones with MiXCR and kept productive beta chains. Rows matching on CDR3 protein sequence are summarized as one entry with the most common DNA and genes. The V and J calls here are based on TCRdb, not the publication. For this sample the table gives 400,000 to 600,000 distinct CDR3 sequences, of which roughly a fifth were detected only once. In total, the top ten clones hold 7% to 9% of the sample.

The time point label on this specimen signifies: persistent/refractory GD, antithyroid drugs over 5 years with positive TRAb. For both TCR sequencing and RNA sequencing, RNA was extracted from PBMCs in TRIzol. The diagnosis of Graves' disease followed American Thyroid Association guidelines. Recruitment of patients was carried out at an endocrinology department in Xi'an, China. Each patient gave roughly 10 milliliters of peripheral blood, collected in an EDTA anticoagulant tube. Ficoll Paque Plus density gradient separation was used to isolate PBMCs, and no further T cell sorting was done. An Agilent 2100 Bioanalyzer and agarose gel were used to check RNA quality, and a NanoDrop 2000 was used to measure RNA concentration.

The source material was peripheral blood mononuclear cells (PBMCs), sampled when the disease was refractory, from a patient treated with antithyroid drugs. The receptor was isolated from a female donor with Graves disease. Here the chain combines TRBV19 and TRBJ1-2; no D gene call is confident. The CDR3 protein sequence reads: CASNSAAPNYGYTF. The DNA reads as follows: TGTGCCAGTAATAGCGCTGCCCCTAACTATGGCTACACCTTC.